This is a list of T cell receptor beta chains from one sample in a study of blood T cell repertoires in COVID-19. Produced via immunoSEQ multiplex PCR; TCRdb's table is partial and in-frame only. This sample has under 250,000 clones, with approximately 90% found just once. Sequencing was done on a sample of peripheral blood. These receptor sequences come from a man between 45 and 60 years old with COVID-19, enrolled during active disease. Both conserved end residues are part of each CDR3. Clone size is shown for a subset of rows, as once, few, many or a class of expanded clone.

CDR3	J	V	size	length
CASSLGTNLEGETQYF	TRBJ2-5	TRBV5-4	NA	16
CASMREAVNTGELFF	TRBJ2-2	TRBV2	NA	15
CASSLIKYSYEQYF	TRBJ2-7	TRBV11-2	NA	14
CASSKQEGTSSYNEQFF	TRBJ2-1	TRBV7-2	NA	17
CASRTDRDYYGYTF	TRBJ1-2	TRBV5-4	NA	14
CAWIRANEQYF	TRBJ2-7	TRBV30	NA	11
CASSDDRGGNTIYF	TRBJ1-3	TRBV6-1	NA	14
CAITPGQGTYEQYF	TRBJ2-7	TRBV10-3	NA	14
CASSTGPATNEKLFF	TRBJ1-4	TRBV10-1	NA	15
CASSGNRDRGWNEQYF	TRBJ2-7	TRBV28	NA	16
CSVYRANEQYF	TRBJ2-7	TRBV20-1	NA	11
CASSRGQGRTEAFF	TRBJ1-1	TRBV18	NA	14
CASSYFWGDQPQHF	TRBJ1-5	TRBV6-6	NA	14
CASSLRGRMNTEAFF	TRBJ1-1	TRBV27	NA	15
CASSPLPREANEKLFF	TRBJ1-4	TRBV5-1	NA	16
CASSEGRANQPQHF	TRBJ1-5	TRBV2	NA	14
CAISEEGILQPQHF	TRBJ1-5	TRBV10-3	NA	14
CATSDLARDTCYEQYF	TRBJ2-7	TRBV24-1	NA	16
CASSGASGGIFDNEQFF	TRBJ2-1	TRBV28	NA	17
CASKLGGPTGELFF	TRBJ2-2	TRBV2	once	14
CASSPGEILTSNEKLFF	TRBJ1-4	TRBV18	NA	17
CASSSWDRFAGELFF	TRBJ2-2	TRBV5-1	NA	15
CASSKTGPRGNQPQHF	TRBJ1-5	TRBV27	NA	16
CASSLWGQKAFF	TRBJ1-1	TRBV12-3/TRBV12-4	NA	12
CASSELDRNSPLHF	TRBJ1-6	TRBV6-1	NA	14
CSAARQETQYF	TRBJ2-5	TRBV20-1	NA	11
CASSYRDSYTDTQYF	TRBJ2-3	TRBV7-9	NA	15
CASSITTGENTGELFF	TRBJ2-2	TRBV5-1	NA	16
CSARQGETQYF	TRBJ2-5	TRBV20-1	NA	11
CASSSARREDEQFF	TRBJ2-1	TRBV5-5	NA	14
CASSLDRGGPTNQETQYF	TRBJ2-5	TRBV11-2	NA	18
CASSRLVGGGEQFF	TRBJ2-1	TRBV7-9	NA	14
CASSPRASGSSTYEQYF	TRBJ2-7	TRBV18	once	17
CASTWTSGSYEQYF	TRBJ2-7	TRBV6-5	NA	14
CASSSEFPPGELFF	TRBJ2-2	TRBV11-3	NA	14
CASSLGLVYNEQFF	TRBJ2-1	TRBV5-4	NA	14
CASSVSGDTSTDTQYF	TRBJ2-3	TRBV9	NA	16
CAWSRTGPSGNTIYF	TRBJ1-3	TRBV30	few	15
CASSLSGGDYEQYF	TRBJ2-7	TRBV7-2	NA	14
CASSIGWTGVGNEQFF	TRBJ2-1	TRBV19	NA	16
CASSHPTLQSGELFF	TRBJ2-2	TRBV4-1	once	15
CASSQVSVNEKLFF	TRBJ1-4	TRBV3-1/TRBV3-2	NA	14
CASSAPAGSYGYTF	TRBJ1-2	TRBV25-1	NA	14
CASSLEALGAKNIQYF	TRBJ2-4	TRBV5-1	NA	16
CASSLLGTSGSYEQFF	TRBJ2-1	TRBV18	NA	16
CASSHGEVRDTGELFF	TRBJ2-2	TRBV5-1	NA	16
CASSHPRGLAGGETQYF	TRBJ2-5	TRBV3-1/TRBV3-2	NA	17
CASSPPGHHYEQYF	TRBJ2-7	TRBV9	NA	14
CASSFLAGGGDEQFF	TRBJ2-1	TRBV5-1	NA	15
CASSLAAAENTEAFF	TRBJ1-1	TRBV7-9	NA	15
CASSQFVGTVVNGYTF	TRBJ1-2	TRBV4-3	NA	16